These 29 T cell receptor beta chains originate from one sample sequenced in a study of identical twins. Using its own MiXCR run on the 5' RACE reads, TCRdb lists one record per CDR3 protein. The sample includes 500,000 to 700,000 distinct CDR3 sequences, just over 7% of them seen just once. The sample was also linked to a second study, of yellow fever vaccine responses in identical twins.

Material for sequencing was PBMCs. All receptors come from a woman aged 18-29 years in good health.

About this clonotype itself: A read error may account for a junction end that differs from germline. The CDR3 region has the DNA TGCAGTGCTAGTGCGGGGAGTGAGAATCGGCCCCAGCATTTT. This gives the protein CSASAGSENRPQHF. J is TRBJ1-5 and V is TRBV20-1; D unresolved. The CDR3 covers 14 residues. In germline, CDR1 is DFQATT, CDR2 SNEGSKA (reference sequence).

This clonotype has more than one count but fewer than ten. Here the CDR3 reads CASSRGTEDYEQYF. In DNA, the CDR3 is TGTGCCAGCAGCCGTGGGACGGAAGACTACGAGCAGTACTTC. This chain links TRBV7-9 with TRBJ2-7, with D perhaps assigned TRBD1 or TRBD2 (5 bases each). V was clipped by 5 bases and J by 3 bases, with 14 bases between them. The CDR3 loop spans 14 amino acids. The V gene's germline CDR1 is SEHNR and CDR2 FQNEAQ (reference sequence).

There are a few counts of this clonotype. The chain carries TRBV6-4 and TRBJ2-3, with unresolved D. From germline, CDR1 is MRHNA and CDR2 SNTAGT. V lost 0 bases and J 2 bases, leaving 9 bases between the germline ends. CDR3 size: 15 residues. The CDR3: CASSDSGRVTDTQYF. The CDR3 DNA follows: TGTGCCAGCAGTGACTCCGGAAGGGTCACAGATACGCAGTATTTT.

The sample holds many counts of this clonotype. The gene calls are TRBV7-9 and TRBJ2-1; D perhaps matches TRBD2 (5 bases). V lost 1 base, J lost 8 bases, and 9 bases lay in between. The CDR3 has 13 amino acids. Looked up from germline, CDR1 is SEHNR and CDR2 is FQNEAQ (reference sequence). CDR3 residues: CASSLGSLDEQFF. CDR3 sequence (DNA): TGTGCCAGCAGCTTAGGTTCACTAGATGAGCAGTTCTTC.

This chain joins TRBV13 and TRBJ2-3; 9 nucleotides agree with TRBD1. The CDR3 length is 15 residues. Germline assignment: CDR1 PRHDT and CDR2 FYEKMQ (reference sequence). With V trimmed by 5 bases and J by 2 bases, 5 bases remained unmatched. CDR3 bases: TGTGCCAGCAGCAAGCGGACAGGGGACACAGATACGCAGTATTTT. Its protein is CASSKRTGDTDTQYF.

This clonotype has a handful of counts. The V call is TRBV6-1, the J call TRBJ1-5; D is possibly TRBD1 (6 bases). The CDR3 covers 15 residues. From germline, CDR1 is MNHNS and CDR2 SASEGT. Trimming pared 6 bases from V and 4 bases from J, leaving 16 bases between. The CDR3 DNA follows: TGTGCCAGCAGCCCGACAGGCCTTGGGAATCAGCCCCAGCATTTT. This encodes CASSPTGLGNQPQHF.

The V and J genes are TRBV6-5 and TRBJ1-6, with D uncertain. The CDR3 has 16 residues. Per the germline V gene, CDR1 is MNHEY and CDR2 is SVGAGI. V lost 0 bases and J 6 bases, leaving 12 bases between the germline ends. This chain's CDR3 is CASSYSIVRANSPLHF. The CDR3 DNA follows: TGTGCCAGCAGTTACTCGATAGTGAGGGCTAATTCACCCCTCCACTTT.

In this sample, this clonotype turned up many times. The chain employs TRBV20-1 and TRBJ1-1, with a weak D call TRBD1 (6 bases). CDR1 and CDR2 (germline): DFQATT, SNEGSKA (reference sequence). Trimming stripped 0 bases from V and 1 base from J, with 24 bases between. This CDR3 has 19 amino acids. The CDR3 loop reads CSARERGSRARKANTEAFF. The CDR3 DNA follows: TGCAGTGCTAGAGAAAGGGGGAGTAGGGCCCGAAAAGCGAACACTGAAGCTTTCTTT.

This clonotype was picked up a small number of times. The V call is TRBV12-3 or TRBV12-4, the J call TRBJ2-3; D not certain. This CDR3 spans 11 amino acids. The V end was cut by 6 bases, the J end by 5 bases, with 6 bases between. The DNA of the CDR3 is TGTGCCAGCAGGTCGAGAGATACGCAGTATTTT. Protein product: CASRSRDTQYF.

The chain uses TRBV12-3 or TRBV12-4 and TRBJ2-1; 11 bases agree with TRBD2. CDR3 length equals 17 residues. Germline trimming cut 5 bases from V and 0 bases from J; bases unmatched to any gene: 6. The DNA for the CDR3 is TGTGCCAGCAGTCTTGGGACTAGCGGATACTCCTACAATGAGCAGTTCTTC. It is translated as CASSLGTSGYSYNEQFF.

A few counts support this clonotype. The V call is TRBV24-1, the J call TRBJ2-1; a possible D gene is TRBD1 (5 bases). From germline, CDR1 is KGHDR and CDR2 SFDVKD. This CDR3 region has 14 residues. V lost 1 base, J lost 5 bases, and 8 bases lay in between. The CDR3 loop is CATSDFQGNNEQFF. The CDR3 DNA reads as TGTGCCACCAGTGATTTCCAGGGTAACAATGAGCAGTTCTTC.

This clonotype has only a few counts. The rearrangement links TRBV19 to TRBJ2-2, with 7 bases fitting TRBD1. With 7 bases clipped from V and 9 bases from J, the junction kept 11 bases outside the gene matches. CDR3 length equals 14 residues. Germline assignment: CDR1 LNHDA and CDR2 SQIVND (reference sequence). Here the CDR3 DNA reads TGTGCCAGTACCCCAGCGACAGGGTTCAGGGAGCTGTTTTTT. Translating it yields CASTPATGFRELFF.

This clonotype was counted many times. The chain is built from TRBV24-1 and TRBJ1-3; D gene unclear. Trimming removed 3 bases at V and 0 bases at J, with 11 bases between. Germline CDR1 and CDR2: KGHDR and SFDVKD. This CDR3 spans 16 amino acids. The CDR3 is CATSDNDASSGNTIYF. The CDR3 nucleotides read TGTGCCACCAGTGATAATGACGCCAGCTCTGGAAACACCATATATTTT.

This chain joins TRBV20-1 and TRBJ2-3; maybe TRBD1 (6 bases). V lost 1 base, J lost 2 bases, and 19 bases lay in between. The CDR3 consists of 17 residues. CDR1 DFQATT and CDR2 SNEGSKA come from the germline V gene (reference sequence). The CDR3 coding sequence is TGCAGTGCTAGAGGGACGGGACACCGAGGACCCACAGATACGCAGTATTTT. Protein product: CSARGTGHRGPTDTQYF.

This clonotype appeared a few times. V and J are TRBV7-9 and TRBJ1-2, with D tentatively TRBD1 (6 bases). Germline V gene lookup returns CDR1 SEHNR and CDR2 FQNEAQ (reference sequence). V was trimmed by 6 bases and J by 4 bases, leaving 15 bases between them. The CDR3 runs 14 residues. CDR3 sequence reads: CASSSRDTAYGYTF. CDR3 in DNA: TGTGCCAGCAGTTCACGGGACACCGCCTATGGCTACACCTTC.

In this sample, this clonotype turned up a few times. V usage is TRBV6-1 and J usage is TRBJ1-5, with 7 bases identical to TRBD1. The CDR3 totals 13 residues. Germline V gene lookup returns CDR1 MNHNS and CDR2 SASEGT. J gave up 6 bases and V 7 bases, and 6 bases lay outside the gene matches. The CDR3 DNA reads TGTGCCAGCAAAGACAGGGCTTTTCAGCCCCAGCATTTT. This codes for CASKDRAFQPQHF.

This clonotype came up a few times. The chain employs TRBV6-1 and TRBJ2-7; D is perhaps TRBD1 or TRBD2 (5 bases each). CDR1 is MNHNS, CDR2 SASEGT, per germline. V was pared by 6 bases and J by 0 bases, with 12 bases between. This CDR3 spans 14 amino acids. For the CDR3, the DNA is TGTGCCAGCAGGGGGACCCAGTCCTCCTACGAGCAGTACTTC. Translation: CASRGTQSSYEQYF.

This clonotype occurred a few times. J is TRBJ1-1 and V is TRBV5-6, with D uncertain. Trimming took off 6 bases at V and 1 base at J, with 19 bases between the two ends. The CDR3 is 16 amino acids. The germline gives CDR1 SGHDT, CDR2 YYEEEE. The CDR3 nucleotides read TGTGCCAGCAATTTTTATCCTAGTTCCAGGAACACTGAAGCTTTCTTT. Its translation: CASNFYPSSRNTEAFF. The full variable domain, rest sourced from reference TRBV5-6 and TRBJ1-1, is DAGVTQSPTHLIKTRGQQVTLRCSPKSGHDTVSWYQQALGQGPQFIFQYYEEEERQRGNFPDRFSGHQFPNYSSELNVNALLLGDSALYLCASNFYPSSRNTEAFFGQGTRLTVV.

This chain uses TRBV11-2 with TRBJ1-1, with D uncertain. This CDR3 region has 14 residues. CDR1 and CDR2 (germline): SGHAT, FQNNGV. Trimming stripped 3 bases from V and 4 bases from J, with 12 bases between. The CDR3 spells CASSFPMRVTEAFF. CDR3 DNA: TGTGCCAGCAGCTTCCCAATGAGGGTCACTGAAGCTTTCTTT. Drawing the rest from reference TRBV11-2 and TRBJ1-1, the complete variable domain is EAGVAQSPRYKIIEKRQSVAFWCNPISGHATLYWYQQILGQGPKLLIQFQNNGVVDDSQLPKDRFSAERLKGVDSTLKIQPAKLEDSAVYLCASSFPMRVTEAFFGQGTRLTVV.

Only a few counts were recorded for this clonotype. The CDR3 sequence is CASSFHSDRQPQHF. As DNA, the CDR3 is TGTGCCAGCAGCTTTCACAGTGATCGTCAGCCCCAGCATTTT. The chain joins TRBV5-5 to TRBJ1-5; D gene ambiguous. The V gene's germline CDR1 is SGHKS and CDR2 YYEKEE (reference sequence). CDR3 length: 14 amino acids. V lost 2 bases to trimming and J lost 6 bases, with 12 bases between them.

This clonotype was observed at least ten times. The chain uses TRBV12-3 or TRBV12-4 and TRBJ2-3, with TRBD1 identical over 8 bases. With 4 bases clipped from V and 6 bases from J, the junction kept 9 bases outside the gene matches. This CDR3 comprises 15 residues. The CDR3 DNA sequence: TGTGCCAGCAGTTCCAGGGGGCGCGGGGCCGATACGCAGTATTTT. It encodes CASSSRGRGADTQYF.

V usage is TRBV5-5 and J usage is TRBJ1-5, with D perhaps matching TRBD1 (5 bases). Looked up from germline, CDR1 is SGHKS and CDR2 is YYEKEE (reference sequence). This CDR3 contains 16 residues. V lost 0 bases to trimming and J lost 5 bases, with 15 bases between them. The CDR3 DNA is TGTGCCAGCAGCTTGGTGCCGGGTATGGGGCATCAGCCCCAGCATTTT. It yields the protein CASSLVPGMGHQPQHF.

This clonotype was picked up a small number of times. J is TRBJ2-7 and V is TRBV18; D is unclear. The CDR3 has 15 residues. The ends were cut back, 1 base at V and 0 bases at J, with 10 bases in the middle. Germline CDR1 is KGHSH and CDR2 is LQKENI. Here the CDR3 DNA reads TGTGCCAGCTCACCACAGGGAACGGGCTCCTACGAGCAGTACTTC. The encoded protein is CASSPQGTGSYEQYF.

This clonotype has more than one count but fewer than ten. The V gene is TRBV9, the J gene TRBJ1-6; D is ambiguous. Trimming removed 7 bases from V and 8 bases from J, with 16 bases in between. The CDR3 contains 14 residues. CDR1 and CDR2 from the germline V gene are SGDLS and YYNGEE. CDR3 bases: TGTGCCAGCTCCTCCACCCCACGGTATTCACCCCTCCACTTT. The encoded protein is CASSSTPRYSPLHF. Full variable domain (rest looked up from reference TRBV9 and TRBJ1-6): DSGVTQTPKHLITATGQRVTLRCSPRSGDLSVYWYQQSLDQGLQFLIQYYNGEERAKGNILERFSAQQFPDLHSELNLSSLELGDSALYFCASSSTPRYSPLHFGNGTRLTVT.

The V gene is TRBV20-1, the J gene TRBJ2-7, with 10 bases matching TRBD2. Trimming took 4 bases from V and 2 from J; bases not matched to a gene: 5. This CDR3 spans 14 amino acids. Germline V gene lookup returns CDR1 DFQATT and CDR2 SNEGSKA (reference sequence). Written as DNA, the CDR3 is TGCAGTGCTAAACTAGCGGGGAGCCCCTACGAGCAGTACTTC. This translates into CSAKLAGSPYEQYF.

This clonotype was counted a few times. V usage is TRBV29-1 and J usage is TRBJ1-4, with a weak D call TRBD1 (6 bases). The CDR3 consists of 14 residues. Trimming shortened V by 6 bases and J by 4 bases, and 15 bases separated the two germline ends. Germline V lookup: CDR1 SQVTM, CDR2 ANQGSEA. CDR3 protein: CSVGGPSYNEKLFF. The CDR3 coding sequence is TGCAGCGTGGGGGGGCCCAGTTATAATGAAAAACTGTTTTTT. Full variable domain (remainder filled in from reference TRBV29-1 and TRBJ1-4): SAVISQKPSRDICQRGTSLTIQCQVDSQVTMMFWYRQQPGQSLTLIATANQGSEATYESGFVIDKFPISRPNLTFSTLTVSNMSPEDSSIYLCSVGGPSYNEKLFFGSGTQLSVL.

The chain joins TRBV20-1 to TRBJ1-6; no clear D. The CDR3 spans 13 residues. From germline, CDR1 is DFQATT and CDR2 SNEGSKA (reference sequence). V shed 3 bases and J shed 7 bases, with 10 bases lying between them. The CDR3, as DNA: TGCAGTGCTAGTCCTTATTCGAATTCACCCCTCCACTTT. Encoded protein: CSASPYSNSPLHF.

This clonotype was seen many times. V and J are TRBV24-1 and TRBJ2-1; 8 nucleotides align to TRBD2. From germline, CDR1 is KGHDR and CDR2 SFDVKD. This CDR3 has 15 amino acids. V shed 7 bases, J shed 1 base, and the junction held 5 bases outside the gene matches. The CDR3 DNA is TGTGCCACCAGCCGAGCGGGAGTGTCCTACAATGAGCAGTTCTTC. Encoded protein: CATSRAGVSYNEQFF.

This clonotype was observed a handful of times. The chain has TRBV7-9 and TRBJ1-2; D unclear. V was clipped by 3 bases and J by 12 bases, with 17 bases between them. Germline CDR1 SEHNR, CDR2 FQNEAQ (reference sequence). The CDR3 loop spans 13 amino acids. Here the CDR3 reads CASSFNEGGVHTF. As DNA, the CDR3 is TGTGCCAGCAGCTTTAATGAGGGAGGAGTGCACACCTTC. The full variable domain, with the rest looked up from reference TRBV7-9 and TRBJ1-2, is DTGVSQNPRHKITKRGQNVTFRCDPISEHNRLYWYRQTLGQGPEFLTYFQNEAQLEKSRLLSDRFSAERPKGSFSTLEIQRTEQGDSAMYLCASSFNEGGVHTFGSGTRLTVV.